This is a list of T cell receptor beta chains from one sample in a study of early T cells in non-severe SARS-CoV-2 infection. One entry per CDR3 protein, called by TCRdb with MiXCR from the 5' RACE reads. Among 26,000 or so distinct CDR3 sequences listed, about 4% were seen once. The sample was whole blood. The receptors here all came from an adult who was a healthcare worker with PCR-confirmed SARS-CoV-2 infection or an uninfected control (not recorded which). Each CDR3 is given with its conserved first and last residue. A D gene is named only where the DNA matches it firmly. Where a row states a size, it is once, few, many or the class of an expanded clone; other rows omit it.

cdr3_nt cdr3_aa j_call v_call d_call clone_size
TGTGCCAGCAGAAAGGGACAGGCTAGCACAGATACGCAGTATTTT CASRKGQASTDTQYF TRBJ2-3 TRBV5-8 TRBD1 many
TGTGCCAGCAGCTTAGTGCGACTAGCGGGAGTGAGAGATACGCAGTATTTT CASSLVRLAGVRDTQYF TRBJ2-3 TRBV7-8 TRBD2 few
TGTGCCAGCAGCCTCGGTCCCGCGGGAGGGCGGGGAGATACGCAGTATTTT CASSLGPAGGRGDTQYF TRBJ2-3 TRBV7-2 TRBD2 many
TGTGCCAGTAGTGGTCGGGTAGCGGGAAAACCCGGGGAGCTGTTTTTT CASSGRVAGKPGELFF TRBJ2-2 TRBV19 TRBD2 many
TGTGCCAGCAGCCAAGAAACCAGCGGGCCGTACGAGCAGTACTTC CASSQETSGPYEQYF TRBJ2-7 TRBV3-1 NA NA
TGCAGCGTTGCCAGGGGAGAGACCCAGTACTTC CSVARGETQYF TRBJ2-5 TRBV29-1 NA NA
TGTGCCAGCAGCGTTCCCACAGATACGCAGTATTTT CASSVPTDTQYF TRBJ2-3 TRBV11-2 NA NA
TGTGCCAGCAGCTGGACTAGGACGAACAATGAGCAGTTCTTC CASSWTRTNNEQFF TRBJ2-1 TRBV3-1 TRBD2 many
TGTGCCAGCAGCTTACAGGGGCTATCTGGGGCCAACGTCCTGACTTTC CASSLQGLSGANVLTF TRBJ2-6 TRBV7-9 NA many
TGTGCCAGCAGTTTATCGGGAGTAGCGGGGGAGACCCAGTACTTC CASSLSGVAGETQYF TRBJ2-5 TRBV27 TRBD2 many
TGCAGTGCCGCCGCCTCAGGGGACTACACCTTC CSAAASGDYTF TRBJ1-2 TRBV20-1 NA many
TGTGCCAGCAGCTTAGTCGGGATTACCTACAATGAGCAGTTCTTC CASSLVGITYNEQFF TRBJ2-1 TRBV7-2 NA many
TGCGCCAGCAGCTTCCAGGGACAGGGTTCTGGCTACACCTTC CASSFQGQGSGYTF TRBJ1-2 TRBV5-1 TRBD1 few
TGTGCCAGCAGCTTACGGCGGGAAACCGGGGAGCTGTTTTTT CASSLRRETGELFF TRBJ2-2 TRBV7-9 NA many
TGTGCCAGCAGCAAGACAGGAAGATACGAGCAGTACTTC CASSKTGRYEQYF TRBJ2-7 TRBV6-2/TRBV6-3 NA NA
TGTGCCAGCAGTCTAGCGGGCAGTGTCGAGCAGTTCTTC CASSLAGSVEQFF TRBJ2-1 TRBV6-5 TRBD2 many
TGTGCCAGCAGAGGTACGTGGGAGGGAGATACGCAGTATTTT CASRGTWEGDTQYF TRBJ2-3 TRBV2 TRBD2 many
TGCGCCAGCAGCTTGGCCGTGTCCTATGGCTACACCTTC CASSLAVSYGYTF TRBJ1-2 TRBV5-1 NA many
TGTGCCAGCAGTTACAACCTCAAAAGCGGGCCGACCGGGGAGCTGTTTTTT CASSYNLKSGPTGELFF TRBJ2-2 TRBV6-2/TRBV6-3 NA few
TGCGCCAGCAGCTTGCGCCGGCGGGAGGAAGGGAACATTCAGTACTTC CASSLRRREEGNIQYF TRBJ2-4 TRBV5-1 TRBD2 once
TGCAGCGTGGGTAACCAGCGGGAGGTTGGTGAGCAGTTCTTC CSVGNQREVGEQFF TRBJ2-1 TRBV29-1 TRBD2 many
TGTGCCAGCAGCTCCACAGGGGGCAACTATGGCTACACCTTC CASSSTGGNYGYTF TRBJ1-2 TRBV7-2 TRBD1 few
TGTGCCAGCAGCCAAGATCTAGAGGGAACGGGCAATGAGCAGTTCTTC CASSQDLEGTGNEQFF TRBJ2-1 TRBV3-1 NA many
TGTGCCATCAGTGAGGGGCAGACAGATACGCAGTATTTT CAISEGQTDTQYF TRBJ2-3 TRBV10-3 NA many
TGCAGTGCTAGAGTGGGGGGCTATGGCTACACCTTC CSARVGGYGYTF TRBJ1-2 TRBV20-1 NA many
TGTGCCACCAGTGATGAGGACTCAGGGAACAAACGTCAGCCCCAGCATTTT CATSDEDSGNKRQPQHF TRBJ1-5 TRBV24-1 NA NA
TGTGCCATCAGTGAGTCGCGACAGGGGAATTCACCCCTCCACTTT CAISESRQGNSPLHF TRBJ1-6 TRBV10-3 TRBD1 many
TGCAGTGCAAGGACAGGGAGGTACAATGAGCAGTTCTTC CSARTGRYNEQFF TRBJ2-1 TRBV20-1 TRBD1 many
TGTGCCAGCAGCCCCTACCGGGACATCGAGACCCAGTACTTC CASSPYRDIETQYF TRBJ2-5 TRBV7-9 NA NA
TGTGCCAGCAGCTTAGGGACCCCTAACGAGCAGTACTTC CASSLGTPNEQYF TRBJ2-7 TRBV7-6 NA many